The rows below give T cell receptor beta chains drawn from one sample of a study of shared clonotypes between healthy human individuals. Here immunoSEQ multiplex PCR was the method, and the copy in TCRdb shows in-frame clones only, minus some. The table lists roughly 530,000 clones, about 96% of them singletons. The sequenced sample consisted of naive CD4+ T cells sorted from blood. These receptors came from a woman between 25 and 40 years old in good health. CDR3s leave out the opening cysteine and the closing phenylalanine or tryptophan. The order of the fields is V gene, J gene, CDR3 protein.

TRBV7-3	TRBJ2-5	ASSFTGSGGETQY
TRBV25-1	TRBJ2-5	ASSEWVSGAETQY
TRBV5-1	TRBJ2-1	ASSLATSGSFNEQF
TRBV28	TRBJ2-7	ASSRLPYEQY
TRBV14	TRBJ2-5	ASSLGLAGVETQY
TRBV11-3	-	ASSYGQSYEQY
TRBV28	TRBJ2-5	ASSLSPGTSGRSQETQY
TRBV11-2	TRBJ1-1	ASSLVQGDTEAF
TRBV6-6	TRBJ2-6	ASSYSGWSGANVLT
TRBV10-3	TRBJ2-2	AISESLGLAGVSTGELF
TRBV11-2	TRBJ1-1	ASSSDTGGKTEAF
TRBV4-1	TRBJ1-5	ASSQPGGKRKDQPQH
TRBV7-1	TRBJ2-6	ASSSQGRGPGANVLT